This T cell receptor (beta chain) was sequenced in a study of blood T cell repertoires in COVID-19. This CDR3 has 12 amino acids. CDR1 is SQVTM, CDR2 ANQGSEA, per germline. Trimming shortened V by 4 bases and J by 1 base, and 7 bases separated the two germline ends. Authors' data handling: Estimation of nucleated cell counts was performed using reference gene primer amplification. The table came from immunoSEQ multiplex PCR; TCRdb's copy has only in-frame clones and leaves some out. V and J calls and clone size follow that table, whereas D and trimming were derived from the DNA. The sample carries nearly 25,000 clones, about four fifths recorded once.

Sequenced material: peripheral blood. This clonotype originated in a man aged 65 to 85 with acute or convalescent COVID-19. The V and J genes are TRBV29-1 and TRBJ1-2, with unresolved D. This chain's CDR3 is CSVGGNNYGYTF. As DNA, the CDR3 is TGCAGCGTTGGCGGAAATAACTATGGCTACACCTTC.